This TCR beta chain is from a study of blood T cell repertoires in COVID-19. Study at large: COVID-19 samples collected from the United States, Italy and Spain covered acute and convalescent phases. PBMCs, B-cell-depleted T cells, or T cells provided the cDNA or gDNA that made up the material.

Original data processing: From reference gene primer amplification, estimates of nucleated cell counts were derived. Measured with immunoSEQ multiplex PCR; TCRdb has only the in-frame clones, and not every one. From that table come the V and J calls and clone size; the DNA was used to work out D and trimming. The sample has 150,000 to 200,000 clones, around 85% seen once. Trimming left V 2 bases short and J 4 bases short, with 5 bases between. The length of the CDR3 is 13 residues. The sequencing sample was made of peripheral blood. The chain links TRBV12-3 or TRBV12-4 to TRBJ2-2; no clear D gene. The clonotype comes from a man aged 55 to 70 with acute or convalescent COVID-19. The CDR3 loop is CASSLRGTGELFF. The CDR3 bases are TGTGCCAGCAGTTTACGCGGCACCGGGGAGCTGTTTTTT.